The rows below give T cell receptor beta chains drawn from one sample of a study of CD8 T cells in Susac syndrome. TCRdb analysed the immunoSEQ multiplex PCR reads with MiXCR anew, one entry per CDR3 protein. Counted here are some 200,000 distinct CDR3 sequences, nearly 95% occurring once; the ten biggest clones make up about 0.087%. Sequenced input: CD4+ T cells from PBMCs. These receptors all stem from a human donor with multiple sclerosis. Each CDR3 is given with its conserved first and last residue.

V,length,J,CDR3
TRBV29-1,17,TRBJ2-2,CSVEDGEKGPSTGELFF
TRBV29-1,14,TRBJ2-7,CSVAPGQGVDEQYF
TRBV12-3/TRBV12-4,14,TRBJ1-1,CASSLNRGRTEAFF
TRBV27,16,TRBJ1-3,CASSSGQVGSGNTIYF
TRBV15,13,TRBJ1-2,CATSTVTDQSYTF
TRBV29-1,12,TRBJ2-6,CSAVGWANVLTF
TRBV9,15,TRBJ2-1,CASSAIAGATNEQFF
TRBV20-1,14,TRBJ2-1,CSAARQGAGNEQFF
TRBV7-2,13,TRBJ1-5,CASSLVANQPQHF
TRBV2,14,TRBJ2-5,CASSVRDFEETQYF
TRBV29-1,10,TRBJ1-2,CSVDIGGYTF
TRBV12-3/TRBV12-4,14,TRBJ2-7,CASSATEHSYEQYF
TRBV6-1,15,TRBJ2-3,CASSQDRGGTDTQYF
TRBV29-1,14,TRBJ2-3,CSVHDRVRTDTQYF